This T cell receptor (beta chain) derives from a study of blood T cell repertoires in COVID-19 (dated by TCRdb to about 2020). With regard to the full study: Samples covering the acute and convalescent phases of COVID-19 were provided by collaborators in the United States, Italy and Spain. Where available, HLA class I and class II types were taken from metadata supplied by the sample provider and were not determined by assay-based typing. The samples were drawn from the first 160 participants of the ongoing ImmuneRACE study and from more than 1,000 subjects provided by 6 global collaborators. Subjects who had been exposed to COVID-19, were actively infected with it, or had recovered from it provided the deeply sampled blood TCRbeta repertoires that made up the dataset. The material from the prospective study consisted of cDNA or gDNA derived from T cells, B-cell-depleted T cells, or PBMCs. The repertoires were released in a freely available public database meant as a resource for research on the immune response to SARS-CoV-2. Sample metadata almost always included a de-identified subject ID, COVID-19 status, age in years and sex.

CDR1 SEHNR and CDR2 FQNEAQ are derived from the germline V gene (reference sequence). Measured from the cysteine to the phenylalanine, the CDR3 is 15 residues long. The DNA shown is the 45-base CDR3, in frame from base 1. Trimming removed 4 bases from V and 7 bases from J; the gene matches leave 5 bases unexplained. Overall results and qualifications from the work: Clinical and demographic metadata were provided uncurated, with the amount varying by source and participant.

The immunoSEQ Assay, a bias-controlled multiplex PCR, was used to amplify TCRbeta CDR3 regions from genomic DNA. Per the source publication's procedure: The number of nucleated cells in each sample was estimated by amplification of reference gene primers within the assay. Sequence reads were collapsed and filtered to measure the absolute abundance of every unique TCRbeta CDR3 rearrangement. For each sample, productive Simpson clonality was calculated as the square root of Simpson's diversity index over productive rearrangements. Sourced from immuneACCESS, this table was stored by TCRdb with only in-frame sequences that have V and J called. A share of the clones is absent; for the studies checked, an unresolved V gene accounts for under half, and the remainder has no known explanation. V and J calls and clone size are as listed in that table; D and trimming were resolved from the DNA. The sample table lists about 210,000 clones, approximately 85% of them with a count of one. The ten largest clones add up to approximately 8% of the sample.

For this clone: Its antigen specificity is not known. No much larger clonotype is one base removed from it; base qualities were not supplied.

Each collaborating institution followed its own protocols to collect whole blood in K2EDTA tubes. For TCRbeta analysis, collaborators shipped samples as frozen whole blood, isolated PBMCs, or DNA extracted from either of those sample types. The V and J genes are TRBV7-9 and TRBJ1-6; a stretch of 9 junction bases matches TRBD1. The source of this sequence is a woman in her forties or fifties with active or convalescent COVID-19. Input material: peripheral blood. The CDR3 region has the sequence CASSYWTGDNSPLHF. The sequenced DNA is TGTGCCAGCAGCTACTGGACAGGGGACAATTCACCCCTCCACTTT. The CDR3 plus the reference TRBV7-9 and TRBJ1-6 genes for the other parts give the full variable domain: DTGVSQNPRHKITKRGQNVTFRCDPISEHNRLYWYRQTLGQGPEFLTYFQNEAQLEKSRLLSDRFSAERPKGSFSTLEIQRTEQGDSAMYLCASSYWTGDNSPLHFGNGTRLTVT.